Listed below are T cell receptor beta chains from one sample, sequenced in a study of blood T cells in healthy people across ages. MiXCR, applied by TCRdb to the 5' RACE reads, yields one record per CDR3 protein. The table includes some 1,800,000 distinct CDR3 sequences, 35% to 50% detected once. Sequencing was done on a sample of blood. These receptors came from a human donor in good health. Each CDR3 is given with its conserved first and last residue. A D gene is named only where the DNA matches it firmly. Some rows mark clone size as missing; the rest say once, few, many or name a class of expanded clone.

clone size: .; D gene: .; J gene: TRBJ2-1; V gene: TRBV29-1; CDR3 protein: CSVRQTEYPLNEQFF; CDR3 DNA: TGCAGCGTCCGCCAGACCGAGTACCCACTGAATGAGCAGTTCTTC
clone size: .; D gene: .; J gene: TRBJ1-4; V gene: TRBV11-2; CDR3 protein: CASSLDTGKLFF; CDR3 DNA: TGTGCCAGCAGCTTAGATACAGGGAAACTGTTTTTT
clone size: .; D gene: TRBD2; J gene: TRBJ2-3; V gene: TRBV4-2; CDR3 protein: CASSRPGLAVGDTQYF; CDR3 DNA: TGTGCCAGTAGCCGCCCGGGACTAGCGGTAGGAGATACGCAGTATTTT
clone size: .; D gene: .; J gene: TRBJ2-3; V gene: TRBV20-1; CDR3 protein: CSARGIRTSGGDTQYF; CDR3 DNA: TGCAGTGCTAGAGGCATACGCACAAGCGGTGGAGATACGCAGTATTTT
clone size: few; D gene: .; J gene: TRBJ2-7; V gene: TRBV29-1; CDR3 protein: CSVELGQGRDEQYF; CDR3 DNA: TGCAGCGTTGAACTAGGGCAGGGGAGGGACGAGCAGTACTTC
clone size: .; D gene: .; J gene: TRBJ1-2; V gene: TRBV5-6; CDR3 protein: CASSIDRYYGYTF; CDR3 DNA: TGTGCCAGCAGCATCGACAGGTACTATGGCTACACCTTC
clone size: .; D gene: .; J gene: TRBJ2-7; V gene: TRBV7-2; CDR3 protein: CASSQPGDTEQYF; CDR3 DNA: TGTGCCAGCAGCCAACCAGGGGATACCGAGCAGTACTTC
clone size: few; D gene: TRBD1; J gene: TRBJ2-6; V gene: TRBV4-1; CDR3 protein: CASSQEPGQGIGANVLTF; CDR3 DNA: TGTGCCAGCAGCCAAGAACCGGGACAGGGGATTGGGGCCAACGTCCTGACTTTC
clone size: few; D gene: TRBD2; J gene: TRBJ2-1; V gene: TRBV12-3/TRBV12-4; CDR3 protein: CASNGLAGGSSYNEQFF; CDR3 DNA: TGTGCCAGCAATGGTCTAGCGGGGGGGAGCTCCTACAATGAGCAGTTCTTC
clone size: .; D gene: .; J gene: TRBJ2-7; V gene: TRBV4-3; CDR3 protein: CASSLFRGPYEQYF; CDR3 DNA: TGCGCCAGCAGCCTCTTTAGGGGACCCTACGAGCAGTACTTC
clone size: few; D gene: .; J gene: TRBJ1-2; V gene: TRBV29-1; CDR3 protein: CSALESFYGYTF; CDR3 DNA: TGCAGCGCCCTCGAATCTTTCTATGGCTACACCTTC
clone size: few; D gene: .; J gene: TRBJ2-7; V gene: TRBV4-2; CDR3 protein: CASSQGWGDEQYF; CDR3 DNA: TGTGCCAGCAGCCAGGGGTGGGGGGACGAGCAGTACTTC
clone size: .; D gene: .; J gene: TRBJ1-5; V gene: TRBV20-1; CDR3 protein: CSARAGVGIQPQHF; CDR3 DNA: TGCAGTGCTAGGGCGGGCGTAGGGATTCAGCCCCAGCATTTT
clone size: .; D gene: .; J gene: TRBJ2-1; V gene: TRBV7-9; CDR3 protein: CASSSRGLTSSYNEQFF; CDR3 DNA: TGTGCCAGTAGCTCCCGAGGACTTACTAGCTCCTACAATGAGCAGTTCTTC
clone size: few; D gene: TRBD1; J gene: TRBJ1-6; V gene: TRBV19; CDR3 protein: CASSSGQALNSPLHF; CDR3 DNA: TGTGCCAGTAGTTCCGGACAGGCACTTAATTCACCCCTCCACTTT
clone size: few; D gene: .; J gene: TRBJ2-1; V gene: TRBV2; CDR3 protein: CASPGHAYNEQFF; CDR3 DNA: TGTGCCAGTCCGGGACACGCCTACAATGAGCAGTTCTTC